What follows are 15 T cell receptor beta chains derived from one specimen sequenced in a study of molecular identifiers for immune sequencing clone quantification. TCRdb reprocessed the PCR reads via MiXCR and lists one record per CDR3 protein. The sample holds about 640,000 distinct CDR3 sequences, 15% to 20% seen once. The specimen sequenced was naive CD8+ T cells from blood, with Jurkat cell RNA spiked in. This sample's subset: FACS-sorted CD8+CD4-CCR7+CD45RA+ naive T cells. The receptors stem from a human donor in good health. Some libraries in this study had Jurkat cell RNA spiked in.

This clonotype was seen only a few times. CDR3 nucleotide sequence: TGCAGTGCTATAAACAGGGAGGACACTGAAGCTTTCTTT. Residues: CSAINREDTEAFF. The genes are TRBV20-1 and TRBJ1-1; a weak D match, TRBD1 (6 bases). CDR1 is DFQATT and CDR2 is SNEGSKA in the germline V gene (reference sequence). This CDR3 is built from 13 residues. Trimming shortened V by 4 bases and J by 3 bases, and 12 bases separated the two germline ends.

This chain links TRBV4-2 with TRBJ2-7; perhaps TRBD2 as D (6 bases). Trimming removed 0 bases from V and 2 bases from J, with 17 bases in between. In germline, CDR1 is LGHNA, CDR2 YNFKEQ. This CDR3 contains 17 residues. Here the CDR3 reads CASSQEFRGIVTYEQYF. The CDR3 DNA follows: TGTGCCAGCAGCCAAGAGTTCCGGGGGATAGTTACCTACGAGCAGTACTTC.

V gene TRBV7-6 combines with J gene TRBJ2-7; D gene uncertain. The CDR3 consists of 14 residues. V was shortened by 4 bases and J by 1 base, with 11 bases between the two germline ends. In germline, CDR1 is SGHVS, CDR2 FNYEAQ. For the CDR3, the DNA is TGTGCCAGCAGCTCATCCGTTGGTTCCTACGAGCAGTACTTC. It encodes CASSSSVGSYEQYF.

On this clonotype itself: A read error may be the cause here, since a much bigger clone is one base away. This sequence joins TRBV6-2 or TRBV6-3 and TRBJ2-2; no firm D call. Germline V gene data show CDR1 as MNHEY and CDR2 as SVGEGT. V was shortened by 2 bases and J by 5 bases, with 15 bases between the two germline ends. This CDR3 comprises 16 residues. The CDR3 spells CASSYASLSGTGELFF. DNA of the CDR3: TGTGCCAGCAGTTACGCGAGTTTGTCTGGGACCGGGGAGCTGTTTTTT.

This clonotype was picked up many times. The genes are TRBV7-9 and TRBJ2-7; D not resolved. V was pared by 7 bases and J by 6 bases, with 13 bases between. In germline, CDR1 is SEHNR, CDR2 FQNEAQ (reference sequence). The CDR3 sequence is 12 residues long. CDR3 in DNA: TGTGCCAGCACCAAGACTGCTATCGAGCAGTACTTC. It specifies CASTKTAIEQYF.

This clonotype has ten or more counts. V and J are TRBV6-5 and TRBJ2-7; D perhaps matches TRBD2 (6 bases). Trimming left V 2 bases short and J 4 bases short, with 12 bases between. CDR1 and CDR2 from the germline V gene are MNHEY and SVGAGI. The length of the CDR3 is 14 residues. CDR3 bases: TGTGCCAGCAGTTACCGGGGAGGTGTGTACGAGCAGTACTTC. Translating it yields CASSYRGGVYEQYF.

The sample holds many counts of this clonotype. The chain combines TRBV29-1 with TRBJ2-1; D possibly corresponds to TRBD2 (6 bases). The CDR3 extends over 16 amino acids. Germline CDR1 is SQVTM and CDR2 is ANQGSEA. Trimming removed 3 bases at V and 0 bases at J, with 15 bases between. The chain's CDR3 is CSVEVGGLSSYNEQFF. In DNA form, the CDR3 reads TGCAGCGTTGAGGTTGGGGGGTTGAGCTCCTACAATGAGCAGTTCTTC.

Comments on this clonotype: Since no conserved phenylalanine or tryptophan closes the CDR3, a read error is the likely cause. J is TRBJ1-1 and V is TRBV27; TRBD1 agrees at 7 bases. CDR1 MNHEY and CDR2 SMNVEV come from the germline V gene (reference sequence). CDR3 size: 15 residues. CDR3 region: CAGSTYRGFYTEAFL. In DNA, the CDR3 is TGTGCCGGCAGTACGTACAGGGGATTTTACACTGAAGCTTTCCTT.

This clonotype was observed many times. The CDR3 DNA is TGTGCCAGCAGCTTAAGTGTGCGAAATGAGCAGTTCTTC. Its translation is CASSLSVRNEQFF. This chain joins TRBV7-2 and TRBJ2-1; D is unresolved. This CDR3 is 13 amino acids long. Trimming removed 2 bases at V and 7 bases at J, with 9 bases between. Germline V gene lookup returns CDR1 SGHTA and CDR2 FQGNSA.

This clonotype was counted only a few times. V usage is TRBV29-1 and J usage is TRBJ1-1; D remains ambiguous. This CDR3 contains 15 residues. Germline V CDR1 and CDR2: SQVTM, ANQGSEA. V lost 3 bases to trimming and J lost 2 bases, with 16 bases between them. The CDR3 spells CSVDDRSMINTEAFF. In nucleotides, the CDR3 is TGCAGCGTTGATGATCGGTCCATGATAAACACTGAAGCTTTCTTT.

This clonotype was picked up many times. The genes are TRBV20-1 and TRBJ1-1; 7 positions match TRBD1. V gave up 0 bases and J gave up 3 bases; unmatched junction bases: 7. Germline loops: CDR1 DFQATT, CDR2 SNEGSKA (reference sequence). The CDR3 is 15 residues long. CDR3 nucleotide sequence: TGCAGTGCTAGAGATCAGACAGGGACATACACTGAAGCTTTCTTT. Its protein product is CSARDQTGTYTEAFF.

As regards this clonotype: This may come from a read error, since a much larger clone is one base off. V gene TRBV6-2 or TRBV6-3 combines with J gene TRBJ2-2; 7 bases match TRBD1. The CDR3 runs to 14 residues. V gave up 9 bases and J gave up 4 bases; unmatched junction bases: 8. The germline CDR1 and CDR2 sequences are MNHEY and SVGEGT. DNA of the CDR3: TGTGCCAGTAATGACAGGGCGAGCACCGGGGAGCTGTTTTTT. This sequence encodes CASNDRASTGELFF.

This clonotype has a count of ten or more. This chain connects TRBV5-1 to TRBJ2-7; 9 bases agree with TRBD2. In germline, CDR1 is SGHRS, CDR2 YFSETQ. Trimming cost V 2 bases and J 10 bases; bases outside gene matches: 22. The CDR3 runs 18 residues. CDR3 DNA sequence: TGCGCCAGCAGCTTAGGACACCCTGTGATCCCCGGGACTAGCAGCCAGTACTTC. This translates into CASSLGHPVIPGTSSQYF.

This clonotype showed up many times. This rearrangement joins TRBV29-1 to TRBJ2-7; tentatively, D is TRBD2 (6 bases). Trimming removed 0 bases from V and 4 bases from J, with 22 bases in between. This CDR3 spans 17 amino acids. Germline CDR1 SQVTM, CDR2 ANQGSEA. CDR3 sequence (DNA): TGCAGCGTTGAAGATCGTCCTGGGACTGGGGGGACGTACGAGCAGTACTTC. This codes for CSVEDRPGTGGTYEQYF.

Note on this clonotype: At one end the junction does not follow the germline gene, possibly because of a read error. The genes are TRBV20-1 and TRBJ2-1; 8 bases map to TRBD2. CDR1 is DFQATT and CDR2 is SNEGSKA in the germline V gene (reference sequence). The CDR3 sequence is 15 residues long. CDR3 residues: CSASRREGHRDELFF. The CDR3 coding sequence is TGCAGTGCTAGCCGACGGGAGGGTCATCGGGATGAGCTGTTCTTC.